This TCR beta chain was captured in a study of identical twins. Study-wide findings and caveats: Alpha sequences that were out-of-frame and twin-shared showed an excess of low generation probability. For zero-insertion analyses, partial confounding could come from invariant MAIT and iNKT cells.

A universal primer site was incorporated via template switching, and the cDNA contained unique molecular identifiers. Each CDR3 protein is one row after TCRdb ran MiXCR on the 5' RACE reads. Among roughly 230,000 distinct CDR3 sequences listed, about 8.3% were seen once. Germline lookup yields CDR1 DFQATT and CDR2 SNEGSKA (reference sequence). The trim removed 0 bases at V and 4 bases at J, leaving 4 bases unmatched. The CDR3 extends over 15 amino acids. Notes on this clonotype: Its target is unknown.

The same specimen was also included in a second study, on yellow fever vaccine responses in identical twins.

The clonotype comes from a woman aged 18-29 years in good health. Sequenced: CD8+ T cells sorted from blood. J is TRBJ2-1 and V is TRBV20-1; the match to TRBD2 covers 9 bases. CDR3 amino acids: CSARELAGLYNEQFF. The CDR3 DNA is TGCAGTGCTAGAGAGCTAGCGGGGCTGTACAATGAGCAGTTCTTC.